The rows below give T cell receptor beta chains drawn from one sample of a study of PD-1 blockade in classical Hodgkin lymphoma. TCRdb keeps only in-frame clones here, not all; method: immunoSEQ multiplex PCR. The data show approximately 52,000 clones, with roughly 66% seen just once and less than 15% held by the top ten. The sample was peripheral blood mononuclear cells (PBMCs), taken before the second cycle of nivolumab. The receptor source for this set is a human donor with classical Hodgkin lymphoma. Each CDR3 is given with its conserved first and last residue. The D gene is left open where the match is weak. The listing skips clone size in some rows; elsewhere it reads once, few, many or a size class.

CSVEDLSIDSTGELFF,TGCAGCGTTGAAGATCTCTCGATAGATAGCACCGGGGAGCTGTTTTTT,TRBJ2-2,TRBV29-1,.,.
CASSLRGRTSSNQPQHF,TGTGCCAGCAGCTTAAGGGGGAGAACGTCTAGCAATCAGCCCCAGCATTTT,TRBJ1-5,TRBV7-9,.,few
CASSPGSDYEQYF,TGTGCCAGCAGTCCCGGATCAGACTACGAGCAGTACTTC,TRBJ2-7,TRBV6-5,.,.
CASSFTRVNGYTF,TGTGCCAGCAGTTTTACCAGGGTGAATGGCTACACCTTC,TRBJ1-2,TRBV28,.,.
CASIGALSRGSGNTIYF,TGTGCCAGTATTGGGGCCCTATCCCGGGGCTCTGGAAACACCATATATTTT,TRBJ1-3,TRBV19,.,.
CASISLASGNYGYTF,TGTGCCAGCATATCGCTAGCTTCAGGGAACTATGGCTACACCTTC,TRBJ1-2,TRBV28,.,few
CASSVRDSNYGYTF,TGTGCCAGCAGTGTACGGGACAGCAACTATGGCTACACCTTC,TRBJ1-2,TRBV27,TRBD1,.
CASSPGGGMNEQYF,TGTGCCAGCAGCCCCGGGGGGGGTATGAACGAGCAGTACTTC,TRBJ2-7,TRBV7-3,TRBD2,.
CASSTTVGVDGYTF,TGTGCCAGCAGTACCACGGTGGGAGTGGATGGCTACACCTTC,TRBJ1-2,TRBV25-1,.,few
CASSEPSDYEKRETEAFF,TGTGCCAGCAGTGAACCGTCAGATTACGAAAAGCGGGAAACTGAAGCTTTCTTT,TRBJ1-1,TRBV6-1,.,few
CASSDRGNYGYTF,TGTGCCAGCAGTGACAGGGGTAACTATGGCTACACCTTC,TRBJ1-2,TRBV6-5,TRBD1,few
CASSLGQGAPGANVLTF,TGTGCCAGCAGCTTAGGACAGGGGGCGCCTGGGGCCAACGTCCTGACTTTC,TRBJ2-6,TRBV11-3,TRBD1,.
CASSLGVLPPYEQYF,TGTGCCAGCAGCTTAGGGGTTCTGCCACCCTACGAGCAGTACTTC,TRBJ2-7,TRBV7-9,.,.
CASMALAPPGYTF,TGTGCCAGCATGGCGCTGGCTCCCCCTGGCTACACCTTC,TRBJ1-2,TRBV6-6,.,.
CASSLSSGEAYIYNEQFF,TGTGCCAGCAGCTTGTCATCGGGAGAGGCCTACATCTACAATGAGCAGTTCTTC,TRBJ2-1,TRBV7-8,.,.
CSVVVGGIGYYGYTF,TGCAGCGTTGTCGTGGGAGGGATTGGGTACTATGGCTACACCTTC,TRBJ1-2,TRBV29-1,.,.
CASSSRKMGNEQFF,TGTGCCAGCAGTTCCCGAAAGATGGGGAATGAGCAGTTCTTC,TRBJ2-1,TRBV28,.,once
CASSLVPSGSTDTQYF,TGTGCCAGCAGCTTAGTTCCTAGCGGGAGCACAGATACGCAGTATTTT,TRBJ2-3,TRBV11-2,TRBD2,.
CASSAYLNTEAFF,TGTGCCAGCAGCGCCTACCTGAACACTGAAGCTTTCTTT,TRBJ1-1,TRBV5-5,.,.
CASSRSTGAEKLFF,TGTGCCAGCAGTCGTTCGACAGGGGCTGAAAAACTGTTTTTT,TRBJ1-4,TRBV25-1,TRBD1,.
CASSLRGLADHEQYF,TGTGCCAGCAGCTTAAGAGGACTAGCGGATCACGAGCAGTACTTC,TRBJ2-7,TRBV7-9,TRBD2,.
CASSVQGGPGTEAFF,TGTGCCAGCAGCGTGCAAGGGGGGCCTGGCACTGAAGCTTTCTTT,TRBJ1-1,TRBV9,.,.
CASSPGLASDTQYF,TGTGCCAGCAGCCCCGGACTAGCGTCAGATACGCAGTATTTT,TRBJ2-3,TRBV9,TRBD2,.
CASSLWGTSGFSTDTQYF,TGTGCCAGCAGCCTTTGGGGGACTAGCGGGTTTAGCACAGATACGCAGTATTTT,TRBJ2-3,TRBV7-2,TRBD2,few
CASSLEAGVSNQPQHF,TGTGCCAGCAGCTTAGAAGCAGGAGTTAGCAATCAGCCCCAGCATTTT,TRBJ1-5,TRBV11-2,.,.
CASSEAWEGSYEQYF,TGTGCCAGCAGTGAAGCGTGGGAAGGTTCCTACGAGCAGTACTTC,TRBJ2-7,TRBV6-1,.,.
CASSLRTSGMNTGELFF,TGTGCCAGTAGTCTACGGACTAGCGGGATGAACACCGGGGAGCTGTTTTTT,TRBJ2-2,TRBV19,TRBD2,.
CASQDRSSTDTQYF,TGTGCCAGTCAGGACAGGTCGAGCACAGATACGCAGTATTTT,TRBJ2-3,TRBV19,TRBD1,.
CASSQQGIQETQYF,TGCGCCAGCAGCCAACAGGGGATACAAGAGACCCAGTACTTC,TRBJ2-5,TRBV5-1,TRBD1,.
CASSYWGTQETQYF,TGTGCCAGCAGTTACTGGGGCACCCAAGAGACCCAGTACTTC,TRBJ2-5,TRBV6-5,.,.
CASSLDLAGQGRDTQYF,TGTGCCAGCAGCTTAGATCTTGCCGGACAGGGTAGGGATACGCAGTATTTT,TRBJ2-3,TRBV11-2,TRBD1,.
CASSLGPVNEQFF,TGTGCCAGCAGCTTGGGACCGGTGAATGAGCAGTTCTTC,TRBJ2-1,TRBV5-4,.,.
CASSLGAGGSYEQYF,TGTGCCAGCAGCTTAGGGGCAGGAGGGTCCTACGAGCAGTACTTC,TRBJ2-7,TRBV7-3,.,few
CASSQGWELQYF,TGTGCCAGCAGCCAAGGCTGGGAACTACAGTACTTC,TRBJ2-4,TRBV14,.,few
CASRLNHLRHLGTQETQYF,TGTGCCAGTAGACTGAACCACCTCCGACACTTGGGGACCCAAGAGACCCAGTACTTC,TRBJ2-5,TRBV19,.,.
CASRTIRAPNNEQFF,TGTGCCAGCAGAACTATCCGGGCTCCTAACAATGAGCAGTTCTTC,TRBJ2-1,TRBV11-2,.,.
CASSGGQGWNTEAFF,TGTGCCAGCAGCGGGGGACAGGGTTGGAACACTGAAGCTTTCTTT,TRBJ1-1,TRBV7-9,TRBD1,.
CASSLFGFNEQFF,TGTGCCAGCAGTTTATTTGGATTTAATGAGCAGTTCTTC,TRBJ2-1,TRBV28,.,few
CAWSRLEYEQYF,TGTGCCTGGAGTCGGCTAGAATACGAGCAGTACTTC,TRBJ2-7,TRBV30,.,few
CASSPRAGVNGYTF,TGTGCCAGCAGCCCCCGGGCAGGGGTTAATGGCTACACCTTC,TRBJ1-2,TRBV14,.,many
CAWRSGGGSNQPQHF,TGTGCCTGGCGTTCCGGGGGGGGTAGCAATCAGCCCCAGCATTTT,TRBJ1-5,TRBV30,.,.
CASSLVAGKTDQPQHF,TGTGCCAGCAGCTTAGTCGCGGGAAAAACGGATCAGCCCCAGCATTTT,TRBJ1-5,TRBV11-2,.,.
CASSIQRLGPGEKLFF,TGTGCCAGTAGTATCCAACGCCTTGGGCCCGGAGAAAAACTGTTTTTT,TRBJ1-4,TRBV19,.,.
CASRQRTSGRLRGEQYF,TGTGCCAGTAGGCAAAGGACTAGCGGGAGATTAAGGGGCGAGCAGTACTTC,TRBJ2-7,TRBV19,TRBD2,.
CASSAAGGVFGEQFF,TGTGCCAGCAGTGCCGCTGGGGGAGTTTTTGGTGAGCAGTTCTTC,TRBJ2-1,TRBV6-4,.,.
CASSPGTVYSNQPQHF,TGTGCCAGCTCACCGGGGACAGTTTATAGCAATCAGCCCCAGCATTTT,TRBJ1-5,TRBV18,TRBD1,few
CASSSLEASIGSTAFF,TGCGCCAGCAGCTCTCTGGAAGCCTCAATAGGTAGTACGGCTTTCTTT,TRBJ1-1,TRBV5-1,.,.
CASGLVRVGGPYEQYF,TGTGCTAGTGGTTTGGTGAGAGTAGGGGGGCCATACGAGCAGTACTTC,TRBJ2-7,TRBV12-5,.,few
CASSPLAGVGDEQYF,TGTGCCAGCAGCCCTCTCGCGGGAGTGGGGGACGAGCAGTACTTC,TRBJ2-7,TRBV7-6,TRBD2,.
CASRARLPASASSYEQYF,TGTGCCAGCAGAGCAAGACTCCCAGCTAGCGCCAGCTCCTACGAGCAGTACTTC,TRBJ2-7,TRBV27,.,.
CASGSGYGGTDTQYF,TGTGCTAGTGGTTCGGGCTATGGAGGCACAGATACGCAGTATTTT,TRBJ2-3,TRBV12-5,.,once
CASALGLRTDTQYF,TGTGCCAGCGCACTCGGACTCCGCACAGATACGCAGTATTTT,TRBJ2-3,TRBV6-6,.,.
CASSEGLAGSIDEQYF,TGTGCCAGCAGTGAAGGACTAGCGGGATCTATCGACGAGCAGTACTTC,TRBJ2-7,TRBV2,TRBD2,medium-sized
CASSFNREGEKLFF,TGTGCCAGCAGCTTCAACAGGGAAGGTGAAAAACTGTTTTTT,TRBJ1-4,TRBV7-9,.,.
CACGTPNTGELFF,TGTGCCTGTGGGACACCAAACACCGGGGAGCTGTTTTTT,TRBJ2-2,TRBV30,.,once
CASSYSSGGGSEAFF,TGTGCCAGCAGTTACTCATCAGGGGGTGGCTCTGAAGCTTTCTTT,TRBJ1-1,TRBV6-5,TRBD1,.
CASKSSGYNEQFF,TGTGCCAGTAAATCTAGCGGCTACAATGAGCAGTTCTTC,TRBJ2-1,TRBV19,TRBD2,few